This entry concerns a single T cell receptor beta chain. A much larger clonotype is one base distant, so this may be a read error. Germline V lookup: CDR1 SGDLS, CDR2 YYNGEE. The CDR3 sequence is 13 residues long. V was trimmed by 0 bases and J by 1 base, leaving 4 bases between them. These data are taken from a study of technical replicates of blood from a handful of donors. Assay used: immunoSEQ multiplex PCR; TCRdb lists only in-frame clones, some missing. The table has about 80,000 clones, around nine tenths seen once. The sequence derives from a human donor in good health. Sequencing was performed on T cells isolated from PBMCs. The chain joins TRBV9 to TRBJ1-1; no clear D. CDR3 nucleotides: TGTGCCAGCAGCGTAGACAGGAACACTGAAGCTTTCTTT. Its protein product is CASSVDRNTEAFF. Full variable domain (rest looked up from reference TRBV9 and TRBJ1-1): DSGVTQTPKHLITATGQRVTLRCSPRSGDLSVYWYQQSLDQGLQFLIQYYNGEERAKGNILERFSAQQFPDLHSELNLSSLELGDSALYFCASSVDRNTEAFFGQGTRLTVV.